The TCR beta chain under discussion was sequenced for a study of T-cell memory formation after mild COVID-19. Study-level information: Clusters of TCRs were largely donor specific.

The germline V gene has CDR1 SGHDT and CDR2 YYEEEE. The CDR3 totals 11 residues. Trimming took off 3 bases at V and 7 bases at J, with 8 bases between the two ends. TCRdb used MiXCR to reprocess the 5' RACE reads, holding one entry per CDR3 protein. This sample has roughly 160,000 distinct CDR3 sequences, with 9.5% to 13% found just once. This clonotype was seen a handful of times. The TCR was taken from a man in his late teens or twenties who had mild COVID-19 (a few samples of this study predate the infection). Cell type and time point are not known. Sequenced material: PBMCs or a T cell subset sorted from them (not recorded which). This chain uses TRBV5-6 with TRBJ2-7; no clear D. The CDR3 DNA sequence: TGTGCCAGCAGCTCGAGCTGGGAGCAGTACTTC. This codes for CASSSSWEQYF. Full variable domain (remainder filled in from reference TRBV5-6 and TRBJ2-7): DAGVTQSPTHLIKTRGQQVTLRCSPKSGHDTVSWYQQALGQGPQFIFQYYEEEERQRGNFPDRFSGHQFPNYSSELNVNALLLGDSALYLCASSSSWEQYFGPGTRLTVT.